The rows below give T cell receptor beta chains drawn from one sample of a study of blood T cell repertoires in COVID-19. Data came from immunoSEQ multiplex PCR; TCRdb stores just in-frame clones and leaves some out. The sample has 70,000 to 100,000 clones, 80% to 90% seen once. The source material was peripheral blood. The receptors stem from a woman between 65 and 79 years old with acute or convalescent COVID-19. Both conserved end residues are part of each CDR3. Size is stated for part of the rows, as once, few or many counts, or as a class when the clone is expanded.

>TRBJ2-7|14|TRBV28|few
CASSLSSLIYEQYF
>TRBJ1-5|13|TRBV13|.
CASSARGNQPQHF
>TRBJ1-3|14|TRBV5-4|.
CASSLSSAGNTIYF
>TRBJ1-1|13|TRBV18|.
CASSPQLNTEAFF
>TRBJ1-3|16|TRBV7-9|.
CASSLALGNSGNTIYF
>TRBJ1-2|16|TRBV27|.
CASTSSGSGGRSGYTF
>TRBJ1-5|17|TRBV5-8|few
CASMDSNGAFSNQPQHF
>TRBJ1-4|15|TRBV11-2|.
CASSLGSGANEKLFF
>TRBJ2-3|16|TRBV18|once
CASSTQTSGLIDTQYF
>TRBJ2-5|16|TRBV7-9|.
CASSLSVSGVKETQYF
>TRBJ1-2|13|TRBV18|.
CASRNQGNYGYTF
>TRBJ1-2|14|TRBV5-6|.
CASSVSGGPYGYTF
>TRBJ2-1|11|TRBV27|.
CASSLAGLQFF
>TRBJ2-7|17|TRBV6-2/TRBV6-3|.
CASSYFGLIIGPYEQYF
>TRBJ2-1|14|TRBV2|.
CASIKGLAGDEQFF
>TRBJ1-3|16|TRBV5-1|.
CASSLGGQGITNTIYF
>TRBJ2-1|16|TRBV29-1|.
CSVEGRTSGSYNEQFF
>TRBJ2-5|13|TRBV5-1|few
CASADSPQETQYF
>TRBJ2-5|17|TRBV15|.
CATSRADYWGLQETQYF
>TRBJ1-2|15|TRBV11-2|.
CASSLDFWANYGYTF
>TRBJ2-7|13|TRBV28|.
CASSPPGSYEQYF
>TRBJ2-1|15|TRBV2|.
CASRSSGAAYNEQFF
>TRBJ1-4|16|TRBV5-4|.
CASSVRQGGTGEKLFF
>TRBJ2-3|12|TRBV30|.
CAWRPTGNTQYF
>TRBJ2-5|15|TRBV5-1|.
CASSQPPLAQETQYF
>TRBJ1-6|16|TRBV10-3|.
CAISESIRTGNSPLHF
>TRBJ2-7|14|TRBV14|.
CASSHHGIAYEQYF
>TRBJ1-2|16|TRBV19|.
CASSIEDTAAFYGYTF
>TRBJ2-3|13|TRBV19|.
CASSTRGTDTQYF
>TRBJ2-1|16|TRBV14|.
CASSQDLAGAYNEQFF
>TRBJ2-7|16|TRBV6-4|once
CASSPGATGIINEQYF
>TRBJ2-6|15|TRBV5-1|.
CASSETGSGANVLTF
>TRBJ2-3|16|TRBV7-9|.
CASSSQTSGVADTQYF
>TRBJ1-6|18|TRBV7-8|.
CASSLPRTGEVYNSPLHF
>TRBJ2-7|16|TRBV27|few
CASSRAPTSGAYEQYF
>TRBJ2-4|19|TRBV24-1|.
CATSGRLAGDSLAKNIQYF
>TRBJ1-2|14|TRBV6-5|.
CASSYGQGIYGYTF
>TRBJ1-5|14|TRBV6-1|.
CASSEGLPGQPQHF
>TRBJ1-1|16|TRBV7-9|.
CASSLSLSGSNTEAFF
>TRBJ2-3|12|TRBV12-3/TRBV12-4|.
CASTTGADTQYF
>TRBJ1-5|16|TRBV15|.
CATSSDRDRDDQPQHF
>TRBJ2-5|17|TRBV24-1|few
CATSDPQSGTGFETQYF